Below are 9 T cell receptor beta chains sequenced from a single sample in a study of blood T cell repertoires in COVID-19. Only in-frame clones appear in the TCRdb table, and some are missing; sequencing was by immunoSEQ multiplex PCR. The sample contains about 90,000 clones, 90% of which appear only once. Sequencing used peripheral blood. These receptor sequences come from a man over 45 with acute or convalescent COVID-19.

The chain combines TRBV3-1 (or the pseudogene TRBV3-2) with TRBJ2-7; 7 bases agree with TRBD2. The CDR3 runs to 15 residues. Trimming at V came to 1 base and at J to 2 bases, leaving 5 bases not matched to a gene. Germline CDR1 reads LGHDT; CDR2 reads YNNKEL (reference sequence). The CDR3 spells CASSQGLAGTYEQYF. CDR3 bases: TGTGCCAGCAGCCAAGGGTTAGCGGGCACCTACGAGCAGTACTTC.

The CDR3, as DNA: TGTGCCAGCAGCGTGAGAAGGGGATCCCAAGAGACCCAGTACTTC. It translates to CASSVRRGSQETQYF. The V and J genes are TRBV11-3 and TRBJ2-5, with D possibly matching TRBD1 (5 bases). V was cut by 5 bases and J by 1 base, with 14 bases left in between. The CDR3 has 15 amino acids. Germline-derived CDR1 and CDR2 are SGHNT and YENEEA.

This chain joins TRBV5-1 and TRBJ1-2, with 7 bases identical to TRBD1. The J segment lost 4 bases and the V segment lost 5 bases, leaving 2 bases of the junction unmatched. The CDR3 is made up of 12 amino acids. Germline-derived CDR1 and CDR2 are SGHRS and YFSETQ. In nucleotides, the CDR3 is TGCGCCAGCAGAAGGGACAGCTATGGCTACACCTTC. Amino acid sequence: CASRRDSYGYTF.

The rearrangement joins TRBV5-1 to TRBJ1-1, with D tentatively TRBD1 (5 bases). The CDR3 loop spans 13 amino acids. The germline V gene encodes CDR1 SGHRS and CDR2 YFSETQ. V dropped 4 bases and J dropped 1 base, with 8 bases sitting between them. The CDR3 sequence: CASSTGGNTEAFF. The CDR3 coding sequence is TGCGCCAGCAGCACCGGGGGGAACACTGAAGCTTTCTTT.

This clone showed up just once. The chain carries TRBV2 and TRBJ2-5, with D unresolved. The CDR3 spans 16 residues. Germline V lookup: CDR1 SNHLY, CDR2 FYNNEI. With 7 bases removed from V and 3 bases from J, the gap between germline ends came to 21 bases. Written as DNA, the CDR3 is TGTGCCAGCACCCCCTTATGGGCAGGTGCAAAAGAGACCCAGTACTTC. Encoded protein: CASTPLWAGAKETQYF. Full variable domain (remainder filled in from reference TRBV2 and TRBJ2-5): EPEVTQTPSHQVTQMGQEVILRCVPISNHLYFYWYRQILGQKVEFLVSFYNNEISEKSEIFDDQFSVERPDGSNFTLKIRSTKLEDSAMYFCASTPLWAGAKETQYFGPGTRLLVL.

The CDR3 sequence is CASSATSGSANEQFF. The CDR3 DNA follows: TGTGCCAGCAGCGCGACTAGCGGGAGTGCTAATGAGCAGTTCTTC. The V call is TRBV9, the J call TRBJ2-1; 12 bases are a match to TRBD2. Trimming removed 3 bases from V and 7 bases from J; junction bases left unmatched: 5. The CDR3 totals 15 residues. Per the germline V gene, CDR1 is SGDLS and CDR2 is YYNGEE. The complete variable domain, with remaining parts taken from reference TRBV9 and TRBJ2-1, reads DSGVTQTPKHLITATGQRVTLRCSPRSGDLSVYWYQQSLDQGLQFLIQYYNGEERAKGNILERFSAQQFPDLHSELNLSSLELGDSALYFCASSATSGSANEQFFGPGTRLTVL.

V and J are TRBV6-5 and TRBJ2-7, with TRBD2 matching 11 bases. The CDR3 loop spans 15 amino acids. The J segment lost 4 bases and the V segment lost 6 bases, leaving 8 bases of the junction unmatched. Germline lookup yields CDR1 MNHEY and CDR2 SVGAGI. DNA for the CDR3: TGTGCCAGCAGACTAGCGGGAGAAAGGATGTACGAGCAGTACTTC. Amino acids: CASRLAGERMYEQYF.

The chain employs TRBV7-6 and TRBJ2-2; TRBD2 aligns across 7 bases. Germline V gene sequence: CDR1 SGHVS, CDR2 FNYEAQ. CDR3 length: 16 amino acids. The ends lost 1 base at V and 8 bases at J; junction bases unmatched: 10. The CDR3 reads CASSLEAGIAPGELFF. The CDR3 coding sequence is TGTGCCAGCAGCTTAGAAGCGGGAATAGCACCGGGGGAGCTGTTTTTT. Full variable domain (missing parts from reference TRBV7-6 and TRBJ2-2): GAGVSQSPRYKVTKRGQDVALRCDPISGHVSLYWYRQALGQGPEFLTYFNYEAQQDKSGLPNDRFSAERPEGSISTLTIQRTEQRDSAMYRCASSLEAGIAPGELFFGEGSRLTVL.

J is TRBJ2-1 and V is TRBV5-1; possible D gene TRBD2, 5 bases. The ends were cut back, 1 base at V and 5 bases at J, with 7 bases in the middle. This CDR3 contains 13 residues. The germline V gene encodes CDR1 SGHRS and CDR2 YFSETQ. For the CDR3, the DNA is TGCGCCAGCAGCTTGTACGGGAACAATGAGCAGTTCTTC. Amino acid sequence: CASSLYGNNEQFF.